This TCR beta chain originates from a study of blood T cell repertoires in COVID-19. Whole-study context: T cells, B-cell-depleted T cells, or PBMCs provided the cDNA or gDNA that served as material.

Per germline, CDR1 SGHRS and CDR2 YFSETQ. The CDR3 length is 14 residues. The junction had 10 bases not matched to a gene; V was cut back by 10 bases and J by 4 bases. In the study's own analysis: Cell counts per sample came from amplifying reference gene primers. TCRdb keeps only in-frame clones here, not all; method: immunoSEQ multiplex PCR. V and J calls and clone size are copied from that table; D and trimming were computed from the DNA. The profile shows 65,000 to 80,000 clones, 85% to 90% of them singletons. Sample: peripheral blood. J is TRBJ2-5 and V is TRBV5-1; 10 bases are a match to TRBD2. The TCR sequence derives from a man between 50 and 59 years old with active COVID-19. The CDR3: CASRRLAGAETQYF. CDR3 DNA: TGCGCCTCCCGTCGGCTAGCGGGAGCAGAGACCCAGTACTTC. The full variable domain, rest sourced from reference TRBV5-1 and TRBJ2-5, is KAGVTQTPRYLIKTRGQQVTLSCSPISGHRSVSWYQQTPGQGLQFLFEYFSETQRNKGNFPGRFSGRQFSNSRSEMNVSTLELGDSALYLCASRRLAGAETQYFGPGTRLLVL.